This entry lists 18 T cell receptor beta chains sequenced from one sample in a study of blood T cell repertoires in COVID-19. The repertoire was sequenced with immunoSEQ multiplex PCR; TCRdb's copy has only in-frame clones and lacks some. The profile shows roughly 200,000 clones, about 85% of them singletons. The specimen sequenced was peripheral blood. The receptors were sampled from a human donor in a cohort sampled during active COVID-19.

This clone was seen more than once but under ten times. The V call is TRBV7-9, the J call TRBJ1-3; D not resolved. The CDR3 runs to 14 residues. Germline V lookup: CDR1 SEHNR, CDR2 FQNEAQ (reference sequence). V was shortened by 2 bases and J by 0 bases, with 5 bases between the two germline ends. For the CDR3, the DNA is TGTGCCAGCAGCTTAATCGGCTCTGGAAACACCATATATTTT. This gives the protein CASSLIGSGNTIYF. The full variable domain, completed using reference TRBV7-9 and TRBJ1-3, is DTGVSQNPRHKITKRGQNVTFRCDPISEHNRLYWYRQTLGQGPEFLTYFQNEAQLEKSRLLSDRFSAERPKGSFSTLEIQRTEQGDSAMYLCASSLIGSGNTIYFGEGSWLTVV.

V is TRBV28 and J is TRBJ2-7, with TRBD2 matching over 14 bases. CDR3 length equals 15 residues. In germline, CDR1 is MDHEN, CDR2 SYDVKM. V lost 2 bases and J lost 4; bases outside the gene matches: 1. The CDR3 DNA reads TGTGCCAGCAGTTTAGGGACTAGCGGGAGTTACGAGCAGTACTTC. Translating gives CASSLGTSGSYEQYF.

The genes are TRBV4-1 and TRBJ2-2; D not certain. This CDR3 is 16 amino acids long. Trimming stripped 0 bases from V and 5 bases from J, with 13 bases between. Germline values: CDR1 MGHRA, CDR2 YSYEKL. This chain's CDR3 is CASSQDVEFKTGELFF. The CDR3 DNA reads TGCGCCAGCAGCCAAGATGTGGAGTTTAAGACCGGGGAGCTGTTTTTT.

The table lists this clone with a few counts. The chain employs TRBV6-5 and TRBJ1-1, with D perhaps TRBD1 (5 bases). V lost 9 bases, J lost 5 bases, and 22 bases lay in between. This CDR3 region has 15 residues. CDR1 and CDR2 (germline): MNHEY, SVGAGI. The CDR3 reads CARPGHAKEGTEAFF. CDR3 coding DNA: TGTGCCAGGCCGGGGCACGCGAAGGAGGGGACTGAAGCTTTCTTT.

V is TRBV11-2 and J is TRBJ2-6; TRBD2 might be the D (6 bases). This CDR3 has 18 amino acids. CDR1 is SGHAT and CDR2 is FQNNGV in the germline V gene. V gave up 2 bases and J gave up 0 bases, with 14 bases separating them. CDR3 protein: CASSLLSGLASGANVLTF. Written as DNA, the CDR3 is TGTGCCAGCAGCTTACTTTCGGGACTTGCCTCTGGGGCCAACGTCCTGACTTTC.

This clone appeared once. The chain uses TRBV19 and TRBJ1-2, with a weak D call TRBD1 (6 bases). CDR1 is LNHDA and CDR2 is SQIVND in the germline V gene (reference sequence). V lost 7 bases and J lost 6, with 18 bases in between. CDR3 length: 14 amino acids. The CDR3 protein is CASIGGEGHNGYTF. The DNA of the CDR3 is TGTGCCAGTATTGGTGGAGAGGGACACAATGGCTACACCTTC.

In regard to this clone: Other DNA sequences in this specimen translate into the identical CDR3. The chain recombines TRBV29-1 with TRBJ1-1, with D possibly matching TRBD1 (5 bases). V lost 5 bases and J lost 1, with 11 bases in between. CDR1 is SQVTM, CDR2 ANQGSEA, per germline. The CDR3 is made up of 13 amino acids. CDR3 bases: TGCAGCGTTCGAACAGGACCGAACACTGAAGCTTTCTTT. Translation gives CSVRTGPNTEAFF.

The rearrangement joins TRBV20-1 to TRBJ1-2; maybe TRBD1 (6 bases). This CDR3 contains 11 residues. Per germline, CDR1 DFQATT and CDR2 SNEGSKA (reference sequence). V was trimmed by 0 bases and J by 13 bases, leaving 12 bases between them. The CDR3 reads CSARDQGSVTF. CDR3 DNA: TGCAGTGCTAGAGATCAGGGGTCGGTCACCTTC.

V gene TRBV19 combines with J gene TRBJ1-6, with 7 bases identical to TRBD1. V shed 3 bases, J shed 8 bases, and the junction held 10 bases outside the gene matches. Germline V gene lookup returns CDR1 LNHDA and CDR2 SQIVND (reference sequence). The CDR3 covers 16 residues. The CDR3 sequence is CASSIRTGLEDSPLHF. The CDR3 DNA reads as TGTGCCAGTAGTATTAGGACAGGCCTCGAGGATTCACCCCTCCACTTT.

This clone was counted only a few times. The rearrangement joins TRBV27 to TRBJ2-1, with 10 nucleotides matching TRBD2. This CDR3 is built from 17 residues. CDR1 MNHEY and CDR2 SMNVEV come from the germline V gene (reference sequence). V was pared by 4 bases and J by 5 bases, with 11 bases of the junction left unmatched. The CDR3 region is CASSSPGLAKRDNEQFF. The CDR3 DNA sequence: TGTGCCAGCAGTTCCCCGGGACTAGCGAAAAGAGACAATGAGCAGTTCTTC.

The rearrangement joins TRBV7-2 to TRBJ2-1; TRBD2 might be the D (5 bases). The V end lost 5 bases, the J end lost 5 bases, and 13 bases lay between the germline ends. The CDR3 is made up of 14 amino acids. The germline V gene has CDR1 SGHTA and CDR2 FQGNSA. The CDR3 sequence: CASSPGLWNNEQFF. In nucleotides, the CDR3 is TGTGCCAGCAGCCCCGGACTCTGGAACAATGAGCAGTTCTTC.

The chain has TRBV20-1 and TRBJ1-2, with TRBD1 matching 9 bases. Looked up from germline, CDR1 is DFQATT and CDR2 is SNEGSKA (reference sequence). The CDR3 covers 15 residues. V lost 3 bases, J lost 8 bases, and 13 bases stayed unmatched. CDR3 region: CSASGGQGMVGGYTF. CDR3 nucleotides: TGCAGTGCTAGTGGCGGACAGGGGATGGTGGGGGGCTACACCTTC.

V gene TRBV7-9 combines with J gene TRBJ2-1; 10 bases align to TRBD2. The CDR3 covers 11 residues. The V segment lost 3 bases and the J segment 14 bases; nucleotides outside the gene matches: 1. Germline V gene sequence: CDR1 SEHNR, CDR2 FQNEAQ (reference sequence). CDR3 residues: CASSLSGGEFF. DNA of the CDR3: TGTGCCAGCAGCTTGAGCGGGGGGGAGTTCTTC. The complete variable domain, with remaining parts taken from reference TRBV7-9 and TRBJ2-1, reads DTGVSQNPRHKITKRGQNVTFRCDPISEHNRLYWYRQTLGQGPEFLTYFQNEAQLEKSRLLSDRFSAERPKGSFSTLEIQRTEQGDSAMYLCASSLSGGEFFGPGTRLTVL.

V usage is TRBV30 and J usage is TRBJ1-1; a possible D gene is TRBD1 (5 bases). The germline gives CDR1 GTSNPN, CDR2 SVGIG (reference sequence). The length of the CDR3 is 16 residues. V was pared by 3 bases and J by 5 bases, with 22 bases between. The DNA of the CDR3 is TGTGCCTGGAGCGACCTTGACAGTTTGGCGCGGACTGAAGCTTTCTTT. Encoded protein: CAWSDLDSLARTEAFF.

The chain recombines TRBV11-2 with TRBJ2-7; 9 bases are shared with TRBD2. The V segment lost 2 bases and the J segment 7 bases; nucleotides outside the gene matches: 6. This CDR3 comprises 14 residues. CDR1 and CDR2 (germline): SGHAT, FQNNGV. This CDR3 is CASSLFLAGWEQYF. CDR3 sequence (DNA): TGTGCCAGCAGCTTATTTCTAGCGGGATGGGAGCAGTACTTC.

The chain carries TRBV29-1 and TRBJ1-5; D is perhaps TRBD1 (6 bases). The CDR3 has 12 amino acids. In germline, CDR1 is SQVTM, CDR2 ANQGSEA. V lost 4 bases, J lost 7 bases, and 11 bases lay in between. The chain's CDR3 is CSVAGEGQPQHF. In nucleotides, the CDR3 is TGCAGCGTTGCAGGGGAAGGACAGCCCCAGCATTTT.

This clone was seen only a few times. The chain links TRBV11-2 to TRBJ2-2, with TRBD2 identical over 9 bases. The CDR3 has 14 residues. Germline trimming cut 8 bases from V and 5 bases from J; bases unmatched to any gene: 6. The germline CDR1 and CDR2 sequences are SGHAT and FQNNGV. The CDR3 sequence is CASSGLAETGELFF. The CDR3 bases are TGTGCCAGCTCGGGACTAGCCGAGACCGGGGAGCTGTTTTTT.

The V call is TRBV4-2, the J call TRBJ1-2, with 7 bases matching TRBD1. This CDR3 region has 18 residues. The V and J ends lost 1 base and 4 bases, in that order; junction bases with no gene match: 15. Germline CDR1 is LGHNA and CDR2 is YNFKEQ. This chain's CDR3 is CASSQGLPRTGLIYGYTF. As DNA, the CDR3 is TGTGCCAGCAGCCAAGGACTCCCAAGGACAGGCCTAATCTATGGCTACACCTTC.